Listed here are 12 T cell receptor beta chains from one sample, sequenced in a study of monozygotic twins with inflammatory bowel disease. No DNA is given; TCRdb re-called the 5' RACE reads and lists each CDR3 protein once. Recorded here are a few hundred thousand distinct CDR3 sequences; the top ten clones represent around 2.3%. The material sequenced was blood. The receptors come from a human donor with ulcerative colitis or Crohn's disease, or a healthy co-twin of an affected twin (not recorded which).

The rearrangement joins TRBV4-2 to TRBJ2-3; TCRdb picks TRBD1, but there is no DNA to check that call. The CDR3 extends over 17 amino acids. Per the germline V gene, CDR1 is LGHNA and CDR2 is YNFKEQ. CDR3 sequence reads: CASSPLSSGRHTDTQYF.

The chain joins TRBV4-2 to TRBJ1-2; the TCRdb D gene call, TRBD1, has no DNA to confirm it. This CDR3 has 15 residues. Germline lookup yields CDR1 LGHNA and CDR2 YNFKEQ. This chain's CDR3 is CASSQDQTGSYGYTF.

The J gene is TRBJ1-6, the V gene TRBV2; TCRdb picks TRBD1, but there is no DNA to check that call. Per the germline V gene, CDR1 is SNHLY and CDR2 is FYNNEI. The CDR3 extends over 14 amino acids. The CDR3 spells CASSLTDSNSPLHF.

V usage is TRBV21-1 and J usage is TRBJ2-1. TRBV21-1 is assigned pseudogene status. This CDR3 comprises 13 residues. The CDR3 is CASSKGSPVEQFF.

V is TRBV4-3 and J is TRBJ1-5; there is no DNA to check the TCRdb D call of TRBD1. This CDR3 comprises 14 residues. Germline CDR1 reads LGHNA; CDR2 reads YSLEER. The CDR3 loop is CASSSGQLNQPQHF.

The V and J genes are TRBV20-1 and TRBJ2-7; TCRdb's assignment of TRBD1 cannot be checked, as there is no DNA. Germline V gene data show CDR1 as DFQATT and CDR2 as SNEGSKA (reference sequence). The CDR3 runs to 14 residues. The CDR3 loop reads CSAGGTGVSYEQYF.

The chain has TRBV10-3 and TRBJ2-7; the D call of TRBD2 rests on TCRdb alone, since no DNA is present to check it. The germline gives CDR1 ENHRY, CDR2 SYGVKD. CDR3 size: 15 residues. CDR3 sequence reads: CAISESGTFSYEQYF.

This chain links TRBV4-3 with TRBJ2-7; TCRdb designates TRBD2, a call that cannot be tested without DNA. The length of the CDR3 is 13 residues. Germline CDR1 is LGHNA and CDR2 is YSLEER. The CDR3 sequence is CASSYGPTYEQYF.

V usage is TRBV27 and J usage is TRBJ1-3; no DNA is available, so the TRBD1 call from TCRdb remains unchecked. Germline values: CDR1 MNHEY, CDR2 SMNVEV (reference sequence). This CDR3 has 16 amino acids. The CDR3 reads CASSSTGVQSGNTIYF.

Here the CDR3 reads CASSQLAGNEQYF. The chain employs TRBV6-2 or TRBV6-3 and TRBJ2-7; TCRdb's D call of TRBD2 is untestable without DNA. Germline V gene lookup returns CDR1 MNHEY and CDR2 SVGEGT. The CDR3 consists of 13 residues.

The rearrangement joins TRBV6-2 or TRBV6-3 to TRBJ2-1; TCRdb indicates TRBD2, and absent DNA this call remains unverified. The CDR3 contains 15 residues. Germline V gene lookup returns CDR1 MNHEY and CDR2 SVGEGT. CDR3 sequence reads: CASSYFRREGGEQFF.

The rearrangement joins TRBV10-3 to TRBJ1-1; TCRdb's D call of TRBD1 is untestable without DNA. The germline V gene has CDR1 ENHRY and CDR2 SYGVKD. This CDR3 is built from 16 residues. The CDR3 loop reads CAISVNRDRGQAEAFF.